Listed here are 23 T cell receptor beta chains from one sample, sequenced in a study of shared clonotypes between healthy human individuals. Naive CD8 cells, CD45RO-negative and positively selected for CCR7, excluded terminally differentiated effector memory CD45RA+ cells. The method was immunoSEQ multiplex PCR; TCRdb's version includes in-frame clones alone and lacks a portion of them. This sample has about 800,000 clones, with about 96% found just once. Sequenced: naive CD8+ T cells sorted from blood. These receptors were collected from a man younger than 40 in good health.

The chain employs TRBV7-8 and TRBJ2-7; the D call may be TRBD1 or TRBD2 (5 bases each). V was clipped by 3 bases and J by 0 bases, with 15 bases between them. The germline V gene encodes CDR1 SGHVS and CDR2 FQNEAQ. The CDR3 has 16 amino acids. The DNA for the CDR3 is TGTGCCAGCAGCTTGGAGGCCCAGACAGCCTCCTACGAGCAGTACTTC. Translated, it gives CASSLEAQTASYEQYF.

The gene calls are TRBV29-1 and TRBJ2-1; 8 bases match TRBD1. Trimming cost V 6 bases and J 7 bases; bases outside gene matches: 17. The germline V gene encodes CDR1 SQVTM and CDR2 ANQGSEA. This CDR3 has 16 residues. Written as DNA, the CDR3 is TGCAGCGTCTCCGGTCTGACAGGGGTATCCCCTAATGAGCAGTTCTTC. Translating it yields CSVSGLTGVSPNEQFF.

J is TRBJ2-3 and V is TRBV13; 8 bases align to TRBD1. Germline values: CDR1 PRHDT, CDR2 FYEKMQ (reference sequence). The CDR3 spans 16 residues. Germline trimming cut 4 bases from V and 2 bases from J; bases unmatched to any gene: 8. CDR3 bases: TGTGCCAGCAGCTCTACAGGGGGAGAAGACACAGATACGCAGTATTTT. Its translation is CASSSTGGEDTDTQYF.

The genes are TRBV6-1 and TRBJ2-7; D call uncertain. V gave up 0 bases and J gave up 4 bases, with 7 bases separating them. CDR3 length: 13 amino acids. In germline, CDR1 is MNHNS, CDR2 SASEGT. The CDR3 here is CASSEAGRYEQYF. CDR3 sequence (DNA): TGTGCCAGCAGTGAAGCGGGCAGATACGAGCAGTACTTC.

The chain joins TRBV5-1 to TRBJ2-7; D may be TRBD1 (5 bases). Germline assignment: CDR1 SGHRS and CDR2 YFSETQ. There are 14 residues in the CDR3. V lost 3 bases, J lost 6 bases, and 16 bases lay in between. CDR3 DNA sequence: TGCGCCAGCAGCTATTACTCCAGGGCGGCCGAGCAGTACTTC. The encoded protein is CASSYYSRAAEQYF.

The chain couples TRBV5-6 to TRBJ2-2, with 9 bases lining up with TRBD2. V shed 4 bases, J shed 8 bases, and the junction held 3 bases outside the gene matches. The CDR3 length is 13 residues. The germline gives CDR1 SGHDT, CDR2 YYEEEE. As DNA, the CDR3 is TGTGCCAGCAGCGGTCTAGCGGGAGGGGAGCTGTTTTTT. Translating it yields CASSGLAGGELFF.

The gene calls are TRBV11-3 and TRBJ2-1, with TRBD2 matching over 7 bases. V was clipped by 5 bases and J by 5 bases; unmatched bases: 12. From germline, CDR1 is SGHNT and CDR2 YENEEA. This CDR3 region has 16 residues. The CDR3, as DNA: TGTGCCAGCAGCCCCCCCCGGCCTAGCGGAGACAATGAGCAGTTCTTC. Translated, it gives CASSPPRPSGDNEQFF.

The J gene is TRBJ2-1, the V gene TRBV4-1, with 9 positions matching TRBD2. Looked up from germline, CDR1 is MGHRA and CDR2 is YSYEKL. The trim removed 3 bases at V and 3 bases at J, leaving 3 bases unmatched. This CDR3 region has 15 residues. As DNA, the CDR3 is TGCGCCAGCAGCCAGCCTAGCGGGGTCTACAATGAGCAGTTCTTC. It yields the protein CASSQPSGVYNEQFF.

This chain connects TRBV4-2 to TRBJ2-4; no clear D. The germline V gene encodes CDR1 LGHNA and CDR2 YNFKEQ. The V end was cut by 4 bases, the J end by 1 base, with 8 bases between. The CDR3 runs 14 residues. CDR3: CASSPTLAKNIQYF. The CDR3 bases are TGTGCCAGCAGCCCGACCCTGGCCAAAAACATTCAGTACTTC.

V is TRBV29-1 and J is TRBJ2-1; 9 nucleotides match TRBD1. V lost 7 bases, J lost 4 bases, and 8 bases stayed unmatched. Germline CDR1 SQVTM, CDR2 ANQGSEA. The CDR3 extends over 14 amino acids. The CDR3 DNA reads TGCAGCGGATCCGGGACAGGGTTATACAATGAGCAGTTCTTC. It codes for CSGSGTGLYNEQFF.

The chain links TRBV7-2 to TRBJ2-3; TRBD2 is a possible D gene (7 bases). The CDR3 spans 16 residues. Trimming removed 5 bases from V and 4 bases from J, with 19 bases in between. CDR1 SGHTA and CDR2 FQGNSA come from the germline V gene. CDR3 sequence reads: CASSPEGGLAADTQYF. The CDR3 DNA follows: TGTGCCAGCAGCCCGGAGGGGGGGCTAGCGGCAGATACGCAGTATTTT.

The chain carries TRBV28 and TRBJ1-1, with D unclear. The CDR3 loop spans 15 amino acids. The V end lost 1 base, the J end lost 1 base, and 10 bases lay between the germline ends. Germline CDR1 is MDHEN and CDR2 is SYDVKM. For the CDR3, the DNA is TGTGCCAGCAGTTTATCCCCGGCAAAGAACACTGAAGCTTTCTTT. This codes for CASSLSPAKNTEAFF.

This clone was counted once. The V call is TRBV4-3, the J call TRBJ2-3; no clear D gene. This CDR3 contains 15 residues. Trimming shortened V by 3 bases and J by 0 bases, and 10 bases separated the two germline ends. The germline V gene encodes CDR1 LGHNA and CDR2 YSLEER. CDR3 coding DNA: TGCGCCAGCAGCCACACAATTGCTAGCACAGATACGCAGTATTTT. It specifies CASSHTIASTDTQYF.

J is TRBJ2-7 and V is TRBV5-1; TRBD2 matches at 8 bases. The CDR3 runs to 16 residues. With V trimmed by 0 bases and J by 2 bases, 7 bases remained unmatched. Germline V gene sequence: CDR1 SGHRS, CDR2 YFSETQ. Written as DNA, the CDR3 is TGCGCCAGCAGCTTGGTGGGCGGCGGGGGGACCTACGAGCAGTACTTC. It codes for CASSLVGGGGTYEQYF.

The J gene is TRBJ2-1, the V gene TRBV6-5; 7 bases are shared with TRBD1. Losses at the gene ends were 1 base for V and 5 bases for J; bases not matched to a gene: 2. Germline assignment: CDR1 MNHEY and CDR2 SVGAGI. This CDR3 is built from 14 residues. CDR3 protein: CASSYLGQNNEQFF. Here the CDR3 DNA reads TGTGCCAGCAGTTACTTGGGACAGAACAATGAGCAGTTCTTC.

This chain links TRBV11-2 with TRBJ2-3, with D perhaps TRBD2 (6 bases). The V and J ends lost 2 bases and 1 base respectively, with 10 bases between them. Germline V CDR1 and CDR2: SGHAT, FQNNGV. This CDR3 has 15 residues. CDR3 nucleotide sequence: TGTGCCAGCAGCTTATATCCGGGGGGCACAGATACGCAGTATTTT. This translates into CASSLYPGGTDTQYF.

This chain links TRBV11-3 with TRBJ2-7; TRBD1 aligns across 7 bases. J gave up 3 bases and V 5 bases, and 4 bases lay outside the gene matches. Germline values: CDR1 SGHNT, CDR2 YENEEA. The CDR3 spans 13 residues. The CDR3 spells CASSIGTVYEQYF. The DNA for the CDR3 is TGTGCCAGCAGCATCGGGACAGTCTACGAGCAGTACTTC.

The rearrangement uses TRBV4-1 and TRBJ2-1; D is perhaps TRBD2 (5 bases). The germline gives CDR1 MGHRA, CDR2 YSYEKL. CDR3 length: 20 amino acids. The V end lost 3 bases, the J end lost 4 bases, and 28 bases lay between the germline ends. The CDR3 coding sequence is TGCGCCAGCAGCCAGGAAGGCCTGAACCCGATAGCGCCTACTTACAATGAGCAGTTCTTC. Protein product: CASSQEGLNPIAPTYNEQFF.

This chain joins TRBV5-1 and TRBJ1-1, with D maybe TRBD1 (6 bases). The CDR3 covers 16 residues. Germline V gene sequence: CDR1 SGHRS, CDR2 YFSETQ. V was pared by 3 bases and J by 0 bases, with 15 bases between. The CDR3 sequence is CASSSRGAYLNTEAFF. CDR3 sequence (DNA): TGCGCCAGCAGCTCCCGGGGGGCTTACCTGAACACTGAAGCTTTCTTT.

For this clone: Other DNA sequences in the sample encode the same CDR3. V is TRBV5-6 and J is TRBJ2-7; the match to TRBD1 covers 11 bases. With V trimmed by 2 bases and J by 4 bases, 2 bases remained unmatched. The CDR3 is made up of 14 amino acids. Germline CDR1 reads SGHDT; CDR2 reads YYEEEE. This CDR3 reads CASSFGTGGYEQYF. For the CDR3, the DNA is TGTGCCAGCAGCTTTGGGACAGGGGGGTACGAGCAGTACTTC.

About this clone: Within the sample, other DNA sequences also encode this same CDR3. CDR3 residues: CASSDSSGRADTQYF. The DNA of the CDR3 is TGTGCCAGCAGTGACTCTAGCGGGAGGGCCGATACGCAGTATTTT. The chain employs TRBV6-4 and TRBJ2-3; 11 nucleotides align to TRBD2. Germline CDR1 is MRHNA and CDR2 is SNTAGT. The CDR3 covers 15 residues. Germline trimming cut 0 bases from V and 6 bases from J; bases unmatched to any gene: 2.

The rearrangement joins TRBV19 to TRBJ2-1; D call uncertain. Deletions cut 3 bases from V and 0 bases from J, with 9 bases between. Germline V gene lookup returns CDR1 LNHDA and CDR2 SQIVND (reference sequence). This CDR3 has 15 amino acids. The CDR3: CASSILYSSYNEQFF. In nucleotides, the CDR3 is TGTGCCAGTAGTATTCTCTATAGCTCCTACAATGAGCAGTTCTTC.

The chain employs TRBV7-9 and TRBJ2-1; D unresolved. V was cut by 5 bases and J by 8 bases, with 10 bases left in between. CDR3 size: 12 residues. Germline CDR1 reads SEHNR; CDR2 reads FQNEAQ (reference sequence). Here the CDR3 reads CASSLVLHEQFF. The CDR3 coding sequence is TGTGCCAGCAGCCTTGTTTTGCATGAGCAGTTCTTC.